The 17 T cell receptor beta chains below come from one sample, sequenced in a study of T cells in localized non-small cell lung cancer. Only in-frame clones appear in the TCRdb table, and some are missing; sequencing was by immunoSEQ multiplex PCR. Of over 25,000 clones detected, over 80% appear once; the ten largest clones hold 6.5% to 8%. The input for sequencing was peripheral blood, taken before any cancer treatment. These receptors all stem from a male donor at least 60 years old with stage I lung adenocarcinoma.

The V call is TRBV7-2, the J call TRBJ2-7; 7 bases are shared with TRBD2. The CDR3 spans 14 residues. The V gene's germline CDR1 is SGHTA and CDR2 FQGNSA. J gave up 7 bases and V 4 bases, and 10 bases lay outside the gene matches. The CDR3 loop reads CASSSLPKAGEQYF. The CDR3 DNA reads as TGTGCCAGCAGCTCACTCCCGAAAGCGGGGGAGCAGTACTTC.

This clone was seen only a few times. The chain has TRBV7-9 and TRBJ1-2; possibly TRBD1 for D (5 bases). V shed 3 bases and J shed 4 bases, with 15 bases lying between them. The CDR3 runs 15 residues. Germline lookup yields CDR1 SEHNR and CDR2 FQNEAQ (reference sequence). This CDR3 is CASSLEGIRFYGYTF. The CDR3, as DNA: TGTGCCAGCAGCTTGGAGGGGATAAGGTTCTATGGCTACACCTTC.

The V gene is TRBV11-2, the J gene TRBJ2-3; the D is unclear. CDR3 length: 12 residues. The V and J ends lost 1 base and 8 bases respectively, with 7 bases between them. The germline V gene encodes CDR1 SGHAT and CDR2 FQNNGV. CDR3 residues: CASSLGGFTQYF. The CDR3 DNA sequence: TGTGCCAGCAGCTTAGGGGGATTTACGCAGTATTTT.

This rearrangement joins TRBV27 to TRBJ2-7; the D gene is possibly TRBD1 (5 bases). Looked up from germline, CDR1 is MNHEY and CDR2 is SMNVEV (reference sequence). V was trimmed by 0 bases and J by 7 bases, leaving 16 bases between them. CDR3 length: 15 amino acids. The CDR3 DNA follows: TGTGCCAGCAGTTTATCGCGGCAGGGTCTGGGGGAGCAGTACTTC. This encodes CASSLSRQGLGEQYF.

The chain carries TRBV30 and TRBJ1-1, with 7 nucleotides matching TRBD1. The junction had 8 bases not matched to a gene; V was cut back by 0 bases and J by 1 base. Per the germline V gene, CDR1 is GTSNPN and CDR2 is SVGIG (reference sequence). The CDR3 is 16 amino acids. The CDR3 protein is CAWSVLFRTGNTEAFF. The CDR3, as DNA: TGTGCCTGGAGTGTACTGTTTCGGACAGGGAACACTGAAGCTTTCTTT.

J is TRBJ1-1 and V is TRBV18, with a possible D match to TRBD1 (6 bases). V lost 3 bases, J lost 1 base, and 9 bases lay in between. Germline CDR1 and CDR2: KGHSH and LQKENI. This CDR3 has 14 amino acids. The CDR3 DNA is TGTGCCAGCTCACCGAACAGGGAGAACACTGAAGCTTTCTTT. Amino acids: CASSPNRENTEAFF.

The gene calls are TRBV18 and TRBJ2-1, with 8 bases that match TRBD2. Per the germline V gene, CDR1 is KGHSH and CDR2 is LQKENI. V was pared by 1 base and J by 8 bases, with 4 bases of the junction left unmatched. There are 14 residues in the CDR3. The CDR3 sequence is CASSPRRAGDEQFF. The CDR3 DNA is TGTGCCAGCTCACCACGGCGAGCGGGGGATGAGCAGTTCTTC.

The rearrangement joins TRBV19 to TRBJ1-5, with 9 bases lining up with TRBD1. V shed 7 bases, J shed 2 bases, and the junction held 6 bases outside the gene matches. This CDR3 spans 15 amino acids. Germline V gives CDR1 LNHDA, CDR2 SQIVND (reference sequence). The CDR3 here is CASNRGRGGNQPQHF. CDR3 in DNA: TGTGCCAGTAACAGGGGGCGCGGGGGCAATCAGCCCCAGCATTTT.

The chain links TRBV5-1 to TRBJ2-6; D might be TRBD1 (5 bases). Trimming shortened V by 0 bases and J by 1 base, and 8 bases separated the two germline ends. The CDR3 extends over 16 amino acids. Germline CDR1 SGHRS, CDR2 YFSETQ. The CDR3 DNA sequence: TGCGCCAGCAGCTTGGGTCAGGGTTCTGGGGCCAACGTCCTGACTTTC. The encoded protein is CASSLGQGSGANVLTF.

Here the CDR3 reads CASSLGPWEPQHF. The CDR3 nucleotides are TGTGCCAGCAGTTTGGGTCCCTGGGAGCCCCAGCATTTT. The chain is built from TRBV27 and TRBJ1-5; D gene ambiguous. This CDR3 region has 13 residues. Germline V gene lookup returns CDR1 MNHEY and CDR2 SMNVEV (reference sequence). V gave up 3 bases and J gave up 8 bases, with 11 bases separating them.

Here the CDR3 DNA reads TGTGCCAGCAGTTACTCGGCAGGGAACTATGGCTACACCTTC. Protein sequence: CASSYSAGNYGYTF. This chain uses TRBV6-6 with TRBJ1-2; D is possibly TRBD1 (5 bases). The CDR3 is 14 amino acids. CDR1 and CDR2 from the germline V gene are MNHNY and SVGAGI (reference sequence). Trimming removed 0 bases from V and 2 bases from J, with 7 bases in between.

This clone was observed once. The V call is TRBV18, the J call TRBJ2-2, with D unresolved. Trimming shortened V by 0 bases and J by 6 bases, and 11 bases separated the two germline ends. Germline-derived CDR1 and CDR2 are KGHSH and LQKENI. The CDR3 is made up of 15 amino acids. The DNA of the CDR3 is TGTGCCAGCTCACCACCGAACGTTAGGGCCGGGGAGCTGTTTTTT. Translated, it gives CASSPPNVRAGELFF.

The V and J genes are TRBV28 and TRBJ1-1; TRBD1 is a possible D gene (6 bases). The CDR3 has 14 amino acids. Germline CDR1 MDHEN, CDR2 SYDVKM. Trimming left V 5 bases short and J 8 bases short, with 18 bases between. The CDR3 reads CASSPSRAGAEAFF. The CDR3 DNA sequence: TGTGCCAGCAGTCCCTCGAGGGCGGGGGCGGAAGCTTTCTTT.

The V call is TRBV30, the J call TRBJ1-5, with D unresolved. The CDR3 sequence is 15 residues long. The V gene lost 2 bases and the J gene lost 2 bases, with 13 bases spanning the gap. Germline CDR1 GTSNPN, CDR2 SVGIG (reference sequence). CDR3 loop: CAWSFRGSRNQPQHF. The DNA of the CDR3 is TGTGCCTGGAGTTTCCGGGGATCCCGCAATCAGCCCCAGCATTTT.

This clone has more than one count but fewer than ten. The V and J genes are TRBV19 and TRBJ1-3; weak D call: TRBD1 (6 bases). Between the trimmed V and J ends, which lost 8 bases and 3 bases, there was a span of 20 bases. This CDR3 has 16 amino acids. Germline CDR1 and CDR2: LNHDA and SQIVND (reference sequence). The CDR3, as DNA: TGTGCCAGTTCCAACTGGGCAGGGGAAATTGGAAACACCATATATTTT. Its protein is CASSNWAGEIGNTIYF.

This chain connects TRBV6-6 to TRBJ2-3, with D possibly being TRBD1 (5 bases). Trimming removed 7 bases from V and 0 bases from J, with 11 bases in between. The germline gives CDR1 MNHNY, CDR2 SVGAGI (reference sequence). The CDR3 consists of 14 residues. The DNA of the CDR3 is TGTGCCAGCAAGGACACGACTAGCACAGATACGCAGTATTTT. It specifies CASKDTTSTDTQYF.

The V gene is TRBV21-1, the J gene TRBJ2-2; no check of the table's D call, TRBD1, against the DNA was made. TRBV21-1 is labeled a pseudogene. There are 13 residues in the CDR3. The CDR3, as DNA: TGTGCCAGCAACTCGACAGGAACCGGGGAGCTGTTTTTT. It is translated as CASNSTGTGELFF.